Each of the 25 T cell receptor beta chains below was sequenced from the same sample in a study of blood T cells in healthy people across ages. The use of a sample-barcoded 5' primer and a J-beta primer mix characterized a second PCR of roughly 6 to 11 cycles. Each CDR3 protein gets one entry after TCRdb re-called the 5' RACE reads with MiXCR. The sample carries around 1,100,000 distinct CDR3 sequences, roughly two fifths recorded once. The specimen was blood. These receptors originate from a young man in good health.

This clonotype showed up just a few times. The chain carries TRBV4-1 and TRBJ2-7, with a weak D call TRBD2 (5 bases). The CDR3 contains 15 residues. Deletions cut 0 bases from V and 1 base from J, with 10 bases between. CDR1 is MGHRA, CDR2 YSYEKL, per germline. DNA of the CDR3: TGCGCCAGCAGCCAAGAAGGTCCGGGGTCCTACGAGCAGTACTTC. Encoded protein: CASSQEGPGSYEQYF.

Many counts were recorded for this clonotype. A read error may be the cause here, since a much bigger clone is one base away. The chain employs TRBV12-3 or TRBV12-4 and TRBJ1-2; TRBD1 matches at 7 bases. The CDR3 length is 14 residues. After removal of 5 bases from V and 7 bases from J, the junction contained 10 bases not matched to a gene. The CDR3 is CASSAKEGAAGYTF. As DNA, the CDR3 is TGTGCCAGCAGTGCTAAGGAGGGGGCGGCTGGCTACACCTTC.

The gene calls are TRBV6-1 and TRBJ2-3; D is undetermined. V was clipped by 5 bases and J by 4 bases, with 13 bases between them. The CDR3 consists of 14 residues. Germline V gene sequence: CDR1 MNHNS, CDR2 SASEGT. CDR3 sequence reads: CASSLETRSDTQYF. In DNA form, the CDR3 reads TGTGCCAGCAGTCTCGAGACTCGTTCAGATACGCAGTATTTT.

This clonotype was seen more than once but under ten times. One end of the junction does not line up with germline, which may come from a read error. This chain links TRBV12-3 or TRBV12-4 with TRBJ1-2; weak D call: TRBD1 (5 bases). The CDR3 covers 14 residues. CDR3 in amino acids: CAGSLWAGTYGYTF. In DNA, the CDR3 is TGTGCCGGCAGTTTATGGGCAGGGACGTATGGCTACACCTTC.

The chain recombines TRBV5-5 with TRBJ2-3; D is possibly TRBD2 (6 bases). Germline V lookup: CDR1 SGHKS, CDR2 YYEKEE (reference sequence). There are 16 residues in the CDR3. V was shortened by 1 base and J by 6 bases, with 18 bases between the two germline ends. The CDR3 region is CASSLFVNGGLDTQYF. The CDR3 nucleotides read TGTGCCAGCAGCTTGTTTGTTAACGGAGGGTTGGATACGCAGTATTTT.

The CDR3 reads CSALEGIANEKLFF. CDR3 DNA sequence: TGCAGTGCCTTAGAGGGAATAGCTAATGAAAAACTGTTTTTT. V is TRBV20-1 and J is TRBJ1-4; D is unclear. Germline V gives CDR1 DFQATT, CDR2 SNEGSKA (reference sequence). The V gene lost 6 bases and the J gene lost 3 bases, with 14 bases spanning the gap. The CDR3 covers 14 residues.

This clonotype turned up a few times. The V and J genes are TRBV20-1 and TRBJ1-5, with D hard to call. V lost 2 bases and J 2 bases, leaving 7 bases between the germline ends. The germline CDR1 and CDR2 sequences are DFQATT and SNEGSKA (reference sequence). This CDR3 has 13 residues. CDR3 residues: CSARRRGNQPQHF. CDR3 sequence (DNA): TGCAGTGCTAGACGCCGGGGCAATCAGCCCCAGCATTTT.

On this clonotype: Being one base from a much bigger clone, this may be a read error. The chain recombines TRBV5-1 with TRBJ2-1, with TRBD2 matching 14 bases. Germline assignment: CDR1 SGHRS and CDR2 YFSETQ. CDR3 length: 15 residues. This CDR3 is CVSSPGLAGENEQFF. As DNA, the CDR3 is TGCGTCAGCAGCCCGGGACTAGCGGGGGAGAATGAGCAGTTCTTC. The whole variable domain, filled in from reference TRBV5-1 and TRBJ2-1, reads KAGVTQTPRYLIKTRGQQVTLSCSPISGHRSVSWYQQTPGQGLQFLFEYFSETQRNKGNFPGRFSGRQFSNSRSEMNVSTLELGDSALYLCVSSPGLAGENEQFFGPGTRLTVL.

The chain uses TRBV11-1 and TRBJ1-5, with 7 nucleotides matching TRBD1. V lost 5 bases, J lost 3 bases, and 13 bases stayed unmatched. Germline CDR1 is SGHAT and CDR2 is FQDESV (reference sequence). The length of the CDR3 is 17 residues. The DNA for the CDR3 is TGTGCCAGCAGCATTCGGACAGGCAACGACTCCAATCAGCCCCAGCATTTT. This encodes CASSIRTGNDSNQPQHF.

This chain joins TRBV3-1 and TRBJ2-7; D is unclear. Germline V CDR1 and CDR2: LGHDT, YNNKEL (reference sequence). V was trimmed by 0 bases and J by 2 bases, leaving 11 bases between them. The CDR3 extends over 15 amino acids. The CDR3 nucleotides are TGTGCCAGCAGCCAAGAGCAGTATTATACCTACGAGCAGTACTTC. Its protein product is CASSQEQYYTYEQYF.

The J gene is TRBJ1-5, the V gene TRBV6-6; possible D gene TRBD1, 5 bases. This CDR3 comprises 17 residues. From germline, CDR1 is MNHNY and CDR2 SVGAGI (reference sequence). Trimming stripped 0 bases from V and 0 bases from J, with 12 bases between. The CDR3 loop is CASSYSPGPYSNQPQHF. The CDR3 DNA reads TGTGCCAGCAGTTACTCCCCAGGGCCTTATAGCAATCAGCCCCAGCATTTT.

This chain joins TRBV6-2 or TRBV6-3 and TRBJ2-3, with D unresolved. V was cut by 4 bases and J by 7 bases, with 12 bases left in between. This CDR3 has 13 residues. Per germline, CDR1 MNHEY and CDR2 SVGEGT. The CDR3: CASSSPLVNTQYF. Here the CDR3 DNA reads TGTGCCAGCAGTTCCCCCCTGGTAAATACGCAGTATTTT.

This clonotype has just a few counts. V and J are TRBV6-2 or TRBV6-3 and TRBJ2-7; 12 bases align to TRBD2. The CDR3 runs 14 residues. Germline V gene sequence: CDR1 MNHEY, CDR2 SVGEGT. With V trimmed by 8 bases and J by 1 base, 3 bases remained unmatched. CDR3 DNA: TGTGCCAGCCGGACTAGCGGGATTTCCTACGAGCAGTACTTC. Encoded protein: CASRTSGISYEQYF.

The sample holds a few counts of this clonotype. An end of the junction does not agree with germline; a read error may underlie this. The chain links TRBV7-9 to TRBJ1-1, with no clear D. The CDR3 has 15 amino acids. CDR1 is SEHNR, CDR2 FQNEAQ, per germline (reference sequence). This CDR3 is CASSLRYPRVSEAFF. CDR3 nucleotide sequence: TGTGCTAGCAGCTTAAGGTACCCCCGGGTCTCTGAAGCTTTCTTT.

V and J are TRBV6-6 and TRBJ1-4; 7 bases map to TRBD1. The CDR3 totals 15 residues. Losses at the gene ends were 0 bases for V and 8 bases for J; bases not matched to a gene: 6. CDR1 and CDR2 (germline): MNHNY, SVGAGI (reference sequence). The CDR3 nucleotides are TGTGCCAGCAGTTACTCGGGGGACAGTAGAGAAAAACTGTTTTTT. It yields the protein CASSYSGDSREKLFF.

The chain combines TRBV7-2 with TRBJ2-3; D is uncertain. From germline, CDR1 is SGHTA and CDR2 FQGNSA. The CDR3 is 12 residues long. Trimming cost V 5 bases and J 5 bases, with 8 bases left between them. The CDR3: CASSIPGDTQYF. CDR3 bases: TGTGCCAGCAGCATCCCGGGAGATACGCAGTATTTT.

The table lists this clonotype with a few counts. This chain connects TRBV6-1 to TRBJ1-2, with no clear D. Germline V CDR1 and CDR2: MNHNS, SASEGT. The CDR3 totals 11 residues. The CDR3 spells CGTGFNYGYTF. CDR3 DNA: TGTGGAACTGGGTTCAACTATGGCTACACCTTC.

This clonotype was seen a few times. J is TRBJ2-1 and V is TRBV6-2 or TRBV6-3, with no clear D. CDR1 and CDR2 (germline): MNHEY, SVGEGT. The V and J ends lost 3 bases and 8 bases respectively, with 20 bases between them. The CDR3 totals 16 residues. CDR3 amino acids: CASSYRWDNSVDEQFF. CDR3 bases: TGTGCCAGCAGTTATAGGTGGGATAATTCCGTTGATGAGCAGTTCTTC.

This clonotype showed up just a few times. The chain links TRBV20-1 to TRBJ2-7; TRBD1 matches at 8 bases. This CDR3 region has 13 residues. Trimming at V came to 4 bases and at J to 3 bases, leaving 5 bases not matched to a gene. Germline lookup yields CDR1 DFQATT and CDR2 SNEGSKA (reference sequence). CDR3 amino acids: CSATGQGHYEQYF. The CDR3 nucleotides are TGCAGTGCTACCGGACAGGGCCACTACGAGCAGTACTTC.

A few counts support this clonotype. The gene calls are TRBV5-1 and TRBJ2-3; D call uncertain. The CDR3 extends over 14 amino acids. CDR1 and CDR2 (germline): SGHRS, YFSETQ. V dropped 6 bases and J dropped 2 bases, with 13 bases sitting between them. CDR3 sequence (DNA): TGCGCCAGCACGGCTGGGCTATCCACAGATACGCAGTATTTT. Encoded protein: CASTAGLSTDTQYF. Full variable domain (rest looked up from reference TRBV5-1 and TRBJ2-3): KAGVTQTPRYLIKTRGQQVTLSCSPISGHRSVSWYQQTPGQGLQFLFEYFSETQRNKGNFPGRFSGRQFSNSRSEMNVSTLELGDSALYLCASTAGLSTDTQYFGPGTRLTVL.

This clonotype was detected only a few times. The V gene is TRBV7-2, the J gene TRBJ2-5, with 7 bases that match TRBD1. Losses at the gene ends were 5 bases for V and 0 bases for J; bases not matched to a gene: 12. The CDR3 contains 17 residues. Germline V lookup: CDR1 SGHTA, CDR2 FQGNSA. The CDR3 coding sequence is TGTGCCAGCAGCATTAACAGGGGTCCCCCGTACCAAGAGACCCAGTACTTC. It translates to CASSINRGPPYQETQYF.

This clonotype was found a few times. CDR3 in DNA: TGCAGCGTTGAAGATTGGGGGGCCAACTATGGCTACACCTTC. Its protein is CSVEDWGANYGYTF. This rearrangement joins TRBV29-1 to TRBJ1-2, with D perhaps TRBD1 (6 bases). Germline V gene sequence: CDR1 SQVTM, CDR2 ANQGSEA. The CDR3 has 14 amino acids. The V end was cut by 0 bases, the J end by 2 bases, with 10 bases between.

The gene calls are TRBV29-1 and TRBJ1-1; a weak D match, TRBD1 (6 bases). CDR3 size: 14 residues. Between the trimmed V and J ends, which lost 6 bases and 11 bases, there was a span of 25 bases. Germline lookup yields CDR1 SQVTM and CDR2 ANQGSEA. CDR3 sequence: CSVLLQGALPKAFF. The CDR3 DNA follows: TGCAGCGTATTACTACAGGGTGCCCTACCGAAGGCTTTCTTT. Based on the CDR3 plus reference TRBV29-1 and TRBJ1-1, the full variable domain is SAVISQKPSRDICQRGTSLTIQCQVDSQVTMMFWYRQQPGQSLTLIATANQGSEATYESGFVIDKFPISRPNLTFSTLTVSNMSPEDSSIYLCSVLLQGALPKAFFGQGTRLTVV.

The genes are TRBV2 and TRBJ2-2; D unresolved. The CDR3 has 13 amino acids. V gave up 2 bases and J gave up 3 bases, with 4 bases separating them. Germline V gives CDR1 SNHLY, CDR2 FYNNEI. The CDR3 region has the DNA TGTGCCAGCAGTGAATGGTACACCGGGGAGCTGTTTTTT. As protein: CASSEWYTGELFF.

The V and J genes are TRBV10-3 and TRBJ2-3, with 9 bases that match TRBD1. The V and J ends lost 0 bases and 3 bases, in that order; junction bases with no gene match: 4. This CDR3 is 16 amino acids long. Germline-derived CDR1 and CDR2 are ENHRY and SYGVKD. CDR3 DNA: TGTGCCATCAGTGAGTCATTGGGACAGGGTACAGATACGCAGTATTTT. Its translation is CAISESLGQGTDTQYF.